This is a list of T cell receptor beta chains from one sample in a study of T cell responses to AZD1222 COVID-19 vaccine. The protocol was immunoSEQ multiplex PCR, while the TCRdb copy is restricted to in-frame clones and leaves out a portion. Found here are approximately 110,000 clones, roughly 90% of them singletons; the top ten hold roughly 2.5%. The sequenced sample was peripheral blood, obtained on day 0 of AZD1222 vaccination. Every receptor here comes from an adult in good health. Each CDR3 is given with its conserved first and last residue. The D gene is left open where the match is weak.

V	length	D	J	CDR3
TRBV29-1	15	NA	TRBJ1-1	CSVGGKGGANTEAFF
TRBV10-3	17	TRBD2	TRBJ2-1	CAISESSGGTGGNEQFF
TRBV4-3	18	TRBD2	TRBJ2-7	CASSQDGTSLVSGHEQYF
TRBV5-6	14	NA	TRBJ2-7	CASSWRTGPYEQYF
TRBV2	21	NA	TRBJ2-1	CASSEGIHRGTGQTKYNEQFF
TRBV29-1	14	NA	TRBJ2-1	CSVGSGVMYNEQFF
TRBV2	15	TRBD1	TRBJ1-2	CASREDRGISYGYTF
TRBV7-8	16	TRBD2	TRBJ2-1	CASSLASGGIYNEQFF
TRBV28	17	NA	TRBJ1-2	CASSLGDTQPPRYGYTF
TRBV2	15	TRBD2	TRBJ2-2	CASSVLAGGTGELFF
TRBV18	15	NA	TRBJ1-1	CASSRATAMNTEAFF
TRBV19	14	TRBD1	TRBJ1-1	CASSSGTVGTEAFF
TRBV24-1	17	NA	TRBJ2-1	CATSDPPGPRGDNEQFF
TRBV19	16	TRBD2	TRBJ2-2	CASSMMGGTNTGELFF
TRBV28	11	NA	TRBJ1-1	CASRENTEAFF
TRBV6-6	14	TRBD1	TRBJ2-7	CASSYDREMGEQYF
TRBV2	15	TRBD2	TRBJ2-5	CASRARGGYGETQYF
TRBV7-8	16	TRBD2	TRBJ2-1	CASSSSRTSGPVGQFF
TRBV10-2	15	TRBD2	TRBJ2-3	CASSPTSGTTDTQYF
TRBV7-9	13	NA	TRBJ1-1	CASSTGQNTEAFF
TRBV19	16	TRBD1	TRBJ2-5	CASSGPRQGTGETQYF
TRBV3-1/TRBV3-2	16	TRBD2	TRBJ2-1	CASSLSTSGKYNEQFF